The 24 T cell receptor beta chains in this list originate from one sample, sequenced in a study of cytomegalovirus exposure and HLA in healthy donors. PCR involved 60 Vbeta and 13 Jbeta primers. Measured with immunoSEQ multiplex PCR; TCRdb has only the in-frame clones, and not every one. The table shows a few hundred thousand clones, with 80% to 90% occurring only once. The sequenced material came from PBMCs. The receptors stem from a man aged 25 to 40 in good health and CMV-seronegative.

The rearrangement links TRBV28 to TRBJ2-7, with 7 nucleotides matching TRBD1. Germline V gene sequence: CDR1 MDHEN, CDR2 SYDVKM. The CDR3 covers 15 residues. The V and J ends lost 6 bases and 1 base, in that order; junction bases with no gene match: 9. CDR3 nucleotides: TGTGCCAGCAGCCCCTATGGGACAGCATCCTACGAGCAGTACTTC. This gives the protein CASSPYGTASYEQYF.

This clone was seen a single time. V gene TRBV11-3 combines with J gene TRBJ1-6, with D possibly matching TRBD1 (5 bases). The germline V gene has CDR1 SGHNT and CDR2 YENEEA. The CDR3 consists of 13 residues. Trimming shortened V by 0 bases and J by 10 bases, and 7 bases separated the two germline ends. In DNA, the CDR3 is TGTGCCAGCAGCTTAGACCAGGGATCACCCCTCCACTTT. Translated: CASSLDQGSPLHF.

V and J are TRBV27 and TRBJ2-5; possibly TRBD2 for D (5 bases). Deletions cut 5 bases from V and 1 base from J, with 11 bases between. CDR3 length: 14 residues. In germline, CDR1 is MNHEY, CDR2 SMNVEV (reference sequence). The CDR3 DNA reads as TGTGCCAGCAGTAGCTCCGGGATCCAAGAGACCCAGTACTTC. Translated, it gives CASSSSGIQETQYF.

Concerning this clone: Other DNA sequences in this sample translate to the same CDR3. This rearrangement joins TRBV9 to TRBJ2-2, with 7 positions matching TRBD1. The CDR3 has 13 amino acids. The J segment lost 5 bases and the V segment lost 3 bases, leaving 1 base of the junction unmatched. The germline V gene encodes CDR1 SGDLS and CDR2 YYNGEE. The CDR3 nucleotides are TGTGCCAGCAGCGCCAGGGGGACCGGGGAGCTGTTTTTT. Translated, it gives CASSARGTGELFF.

Here the CDR3 reads CASSSPGGAGETQYF. DNA of the CDR3: TGTGCCAGCAGCTCCCCCGGCGGAGCCGGGGAGACCCAGTACTTC. This chain connects TRBV7-9 to TRBJ2-5; D is unclear. V lost 4 bases to trimming and J lost 5 bases, with 17 bases between them. Per germline, CDR1 SEHNR and CDR2 FQNEAQ (reference sequence). The CDR3 runs 15 residues.

The chain employs TRBV28 and TRBJ2-5; 11 bases line up with TRBD2. The CDR3 runs 14 residues. Germline values: CDR1 MDHEN, CDR2 SYDVKM. J lost 5 bases, V lost 7 bases, and 6 bases had no gene match. In nucleotides, the CDR3 is TGTGCCAGCAATAGCGGGGGGGCGCGGGAGACCCAGTACTTC. It codes for CASNSGGARETQYF.

The rearrangement uses TRBV5-1 and TRBJ2-5; 12 bases fit TRBD2. The CDR3 covers 16 residues. The junction had 5 bases not matched to a gene; V was cut back by 0 bases and J by 5 bases. CDR1 is SGHRS and CDR2 is YFSETQ in the germline V gene. CDR3 DNA: TGCGCCAGCAGCTTGGGGCGACTAGCGGGGGTGGAGACCCAGTACTTC. It encodes CASSLGRLAGVETQYF.

The chain couples TRBV5-1 to TRBJ2-2, with TRBD1 matching over 12 bases. Per germline, CDR1 SGHRS and CDR2 YFSETQ. The CDR3 is 17 residues long. The ends lost 1 base at V and 7 bases at J; junction bases unmatched: 8. The CDR3 nucleotides read TGCGCCAGCAGCTTGCGTAGTGGGACAGGGGGCCGCGGGGAGCTGTTTTTT. Its protein product is CASSLRSGTGGRGELFF. The whole variable domain, remainder taken from reference TRBV5-1 and TRBJ2-2, is KAGVTQTPRYLIKTRGQQVTLSCSPISGHRSVSWYQQTPGQGLQFLFEYFSETQRNKGNFPGRFSGRQFSNSRSEMNVSTLELGDSALYLCASSLRSGTGGRGELFFGEGSRLTVL.

This rearrangement joins TRBV12-5 to TRBJ1-1; TRBD1 is a possible D gene (5 bases). CDR1 is LGHNT and CDR2 is FRNRAP in the germline V gene. The CDR3 is made up of 13 amino acids. The V gene lost 7 bases and the J gene lost 1 base, with 10 bases spanning the gap. CDR3 amino acids: CASAPQGNTEAFF. The CDR3 DNA reads as TGTGCTAGTGCCCCTCAGGGGAACACTGAAGCTTTCTTT.

As to this clone: Other nucleotide sequences in the sample specify the same CDR3. In DNA, the CDR3 is TGTGCCAGTAGTATATATCGGCAAGAGACCCAGTACTTC. Protein product: CASSIYRQETQYF. This sequence joins TRBV19 and TRBJ2-5; D gene unclear. The CDR3 spans 13 residues. V gave up 2 bases and J gave up 2 bases, with 6 bases separating them. Looked up from germline, CDR1 is LNHDA and CDR2 is SQIVND (reference sequence).

CDR3 bases: TGTGCCAGCACCAAATCCTACGAGGGGGCTTCACCCCTCCACTTT. It yields the protein CASTKSYEGASPLHF. The chain employs TRBV6-1 and TRBJ1-6; 7 positions agree with TRBD1. The CDR3 extends over 15 amino acids. The germline CDR1 and CDR2 sequences are MNHNS and SASEGT. V lost 7 bases to trimming and J lost 9 bases; unmatched junction nucleotides: 12.

The CDR3 loop is CASSTQGQATYEQYF. As DNA, the CDR3 is TGCGCCAGCAGTACCCAGGGACAGGCCACCTACGAGCAGTACTTC. The J gene is TRBJ2-7, the V gene TRBV10-1; 8 bases agree with TRBD1. CDR3 length: 15 amino acids. Germline CDR1 and CDR2: WNHNN and SYGVQD (reference sequence). The ends lost 5 bases at V and 2 bases at J; junction bases unmatched: 8.

CDR3 nucleotide sequence: TGTGCCAGCAGCTTTGCAGGGGGAGGCCAAGAGACCCAGTACTTC. It translates to CASSFAGGGQETQYF. The gene calls are TRBV5-6 and TRBJ2-5, with D perhaps TRBD1 (7 bases). Germline V CDR1 and CDR2: SGHDT, YYEEEE. CDR3 length: 15 amino acids. The ends were cut back, 2 bases at V and 1 base at J, with 12 bases in the middle.

The chain recombines TRBV28 with TRBJ2-7, with TRBD2 matching 14 bases. V was clipped by 4 bases and J by 5 bases; unmatched bases: 13. CDR1 and CDR2 (germline): MDHEN, SYDVKM. The CDR3 sequence is 18 residues long. The CDR3 coding sequence is TGTGCCAGCAGTTCCGATCGGACTAGCGGGGGGAGCTTCGACGAGCAGTACTTC. The encoded protein is CASSSDRTSGGSFDEQYF.

The rearrangement joins TRBV10-2 to TRBJ2-7, with 8 bases fitting TRBD2. Germline assignment: CDR1 WSHSY and CDR2 SAAADI. Trimming at V came to 3 bases and at J to 1 base, leaving 11 bases not matched to a gene. This CDR3 is built from 17 residues. CDR3 loop: CASSDVAAAGGSYEQYF. The CDR3 nucleotides read TGCGCCAGCAGTGATGTGGCCGCGGCGGGGGGTTCCTACGAGCAGTACTTC.

The chain joins TRBV11-2 to TRBJ2-2, with D possibly TRBD1 on 6 matching bases. CDR3 length: 14 amino acids. Germline loops: CDR1 SGHAT, CDR2 FQNNGV. V dropped 5 bases and J dropped 6 bases, with 13 bases sitting between them. CDR3 protein: CASSDTQGPGELFF. The CDR3 coding sequence is TGTGCCAGCAGCGACACACAGGGACCCGGGGAGCTGTTTTTT.

The gene calls are TRBV5-6 and TRBJ1-2; TRBD1 is a possible D gene (6 bases). Trimming stripped 0 bases from V and 4 bases from J, with 10 bases between. The V gene's germline CDR1 is SGHDT and CDR2 YYEEEE. This CDR3 is built from 14 residues. Here the CDR3 DNA reads TGTGCCAGCAGCTTGGTAACAGGGATCTATGGCTACACCTTC. Amino acid sequence: CASSLVTGIYGYTF.

The chain employs TRBV25-1 and TRBJ2-7; 7 nucleotides line up with TRBD1. The CDR3 consists of 15 residues. V shed 4 bases, J shed 5 bases, and the junction held 11 bases outside the gene matches. The germline V gene has CDR1 MGHDK and CDR2 SYGVNS. In DNA, the CDR3 is TGTGCCAGCAGTGGGGGGACAGTTTTAAGGGACGAGCAGTACTTC. It codes for CASSGGTVLRDEQYF.

The V call is TRBV6-5, the J call TRBJ2-5; 7 nucleotides align to TRBD1. The J call may not be correct, given that the DNA end is closer to TRBJ2-7. The CDR3 is 15 amino acids. Germline CDR1 and CDR2: MNHEY and SVGAGI. In DNA, the CDR3 is TGTGCCAGCAGTTACTCGACAGGGAACTCCTACGAGCAGTACTTC. Translated, it gives CASSYSTGNSYEQYF.

The gene calls are TRBV5-4 and TRBJ2-5; D ambiguous. Trimming removed 3 bases at V and 2 bases at J, with 11 bases between. The CDR3 is 14 residues long. Germline CDR1 is SGHNT and CDR2 is YYREEE (reference sequence). The CDR3 protein is CASSYLAGQETQYF. Here the CDR3 DNA reads TGTGCCAGCAGCTACCTTGCCGGGCAAGAGACCCAGTACTTC. The full variable domain, completed using reference TRBV5-4 and TRBJ2-5, is ETGVTQSPTHLIKTRGQQVTLRCSSQSGHNTVSWYQQALGQGPQFIFQYYREEENGRGNFPPRFSGLQFPNYSSELNVNALELDDSALYLCASSYLAGQETQYFGPGTRLLVL.

The V gene is TRBV28, the J gene TRBJ1-4, with D unresolved. V was pared by 5 bases and J by 4 bases, with 20 bases between. Looked up from germline, CDR1 is MDHEN and CDR2 is SYDVKM. This CDR3 has 17 residues. The DNA of the CDR3 is TGTGCCAGCAGTGTCTTATCCACGGGGAAACTTAATGAAAAACTGTTTTTT. This encodes CASSVLSTGKLNEKLFF.

The rearrangement links TRBV10-1 to TRBJ2-2, with 13 bases fitting TRBD2. From germline, CDR1 is WNHNN and CDR2 SYGVQD (reference sequence). The V and J ends lost 0 bases and 7 bases, in that order; junction bases with no gene match: 5. CDR3 length: 17 amino acids. CDR3 DNA: TGCGCCAGCAGTGAGTCCCGACTAGCGGGGGGTAGCGGGGAGCTGTTTTTT. Its protein product is CASSESRLAGGSGELFF.

This clone was seen only once. V gene TRBV6-1 combines with J gene TRBJ1-4; D is undetermined. Germline CDR1 reads MNHNS; CDR2 reads SASEGT. CDR3 size: 14 residues. V dropped 6 bases and J dropped 7 bases, with 15 bases sitting between them. The CDR3 sequence: CASSYPGFGEKLFF. The CDR3 DNA is TGTGCCAGCAGCTATCCGGGGTTCGGTGAAAAACTGTTTTTT.

The V and J genes are TRBV9 and TRBJ1-2; D perhaps matches TRBD1 (6 bases). The CDR3 has 13 residues. V was clipped by 4 bases and J by 6 bases, with 13 bases between them. The germline gives CDR1 SGDLS, CDR2 YYNGEE. This CDR3 reads CASSTFPGDGYTF. The CDR3 DNA is TGTGCCAGCAGCACCTTTCCAGGGGATGGCTACACCTTC.